This TCR beta chain was profiled in a study of cytomegalovirus exposure and HLA in healthy donors. About the study: Earlier, 150 million to 200 million T cells were analyzed, and around 100 million unique TCR beta sequences were found among them.

Germline CDR1 PRHDT, CDR2 FYEKMQ (reference sequence). V was trimmed by 3 bases and J by 4 bases, leaving 12 bases between them. This CDR3 is built from 14 residues. With respect to this clone: Antigen specificity is unknown.

Study-wide results and limits: It was reportedly the case that the classifier diagnosed cytomegalovirus status with high specificity and sensitivity. A later analysis linked a missense variant in DCLRE1C to the trimming of TCR beta V and J genes.

The PCR made use of 60 Vbeta and 13 Jbeta primers. Sequencing was performed with immunoSEQ multiplex PCR; in TCRdb, only in-frame clones are kept and a portion is missing. The sample lists 150,000 to 250,000 clones, approximately 78% occurring once. Specimen: PBMCs. The chain is built from TRBV13 and TRBJ1-1; weak D call: TRBD1 (5 bases). This TCR was sampled from a woman aged 45 to 65 in good health and CMV-seropositive. The CDR3 nucleotides are TGTGCCAGCAGCTTGCAGCCGGGGGGCACTGAAGCTTTCTTT. It encodes CASSLQPGGTEAFF.